This T cell receptor (beta chain) was sequenced in a study of metastatic and nonmetastatic thyroid tumors. On the study more broadly: Across blood and tumor or nodule tissue, repertoires from malignant and benign thyroid patients were compared with one another.

As processed by the authors: Researchers built a distant-metastasis classifier for papillary thyroid cancer that drew on CDR3 differences across clinicopathological groups. MiXCR re-clonotyped the PCR reads for TCRdb. These V and J calls rely on TCRdb rather than the paper's analysis. Among 42,000 or so clones listed, about 20% were seen once. Findings and limits, study-wide: In both blood and tumor samples, TCR beta diversity was reported significantly higher for malignant than benign nodules.

For this clone: The antigen remains undetermined. The junction and the germline gene differ at one end; a read error may be behind it.

Among the patients, none had received any treatment before thyroid surgery. The germline V gene encodes CDR1 KGHSH and CDR2 LQKENI. This CDR3 is built from 14 residues. Sequenced sample: tumor tissue. The clonotype originates from a female donor with papillary thyroid cancer or a benign thyroid nodule (not recorded which). Some clones in this sample may be carry-over from other donors' samples. The V gene is TRBV18, the J gene TRBJ1-1, with D unresolved. The DNA for the CDR3 is TGTGCCAGCTCACCTTCGCCGGGGAACAATGAAGCTTTCTTT. It is translated as CASSPSPGNNEAFF.